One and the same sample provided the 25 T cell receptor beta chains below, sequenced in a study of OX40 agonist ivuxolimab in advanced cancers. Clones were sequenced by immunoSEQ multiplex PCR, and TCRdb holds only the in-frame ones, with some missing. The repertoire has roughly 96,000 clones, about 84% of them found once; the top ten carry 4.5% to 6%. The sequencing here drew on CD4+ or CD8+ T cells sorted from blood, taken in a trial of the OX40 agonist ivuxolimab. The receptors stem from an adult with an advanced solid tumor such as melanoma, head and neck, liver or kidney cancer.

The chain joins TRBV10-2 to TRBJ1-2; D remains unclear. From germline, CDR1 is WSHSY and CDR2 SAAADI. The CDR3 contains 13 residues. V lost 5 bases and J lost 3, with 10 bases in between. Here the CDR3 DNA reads TGCGCCAGCAGTCCTCTGAGGGACTATGGCTACACCTTC. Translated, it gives CASSPLRDYGYTF.

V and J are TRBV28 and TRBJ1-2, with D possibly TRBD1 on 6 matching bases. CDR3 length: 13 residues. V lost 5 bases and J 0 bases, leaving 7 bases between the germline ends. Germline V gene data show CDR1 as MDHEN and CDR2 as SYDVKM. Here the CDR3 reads CASSRTANYGYTF. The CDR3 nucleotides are TGTGCCAGCAGTCGGACAGCTAACTATGGCTACACCTTC.

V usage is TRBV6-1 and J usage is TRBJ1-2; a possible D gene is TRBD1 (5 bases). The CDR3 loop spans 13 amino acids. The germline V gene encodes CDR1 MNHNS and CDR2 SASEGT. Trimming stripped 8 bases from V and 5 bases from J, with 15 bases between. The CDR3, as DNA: TGTGCCAGCTGGGAAAACAGGAATTATGGCTACACCTTC. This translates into CASWENRNYGYTF.

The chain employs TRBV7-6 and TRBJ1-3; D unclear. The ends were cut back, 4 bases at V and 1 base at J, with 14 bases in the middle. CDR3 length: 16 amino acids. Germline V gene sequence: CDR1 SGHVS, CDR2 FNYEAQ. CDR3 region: CASSSVNLNSGNTIYF. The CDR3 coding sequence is TGTGCCAGCAGCTCCGTTAACCTTAATTCTGGAAACACCATATATTTT.

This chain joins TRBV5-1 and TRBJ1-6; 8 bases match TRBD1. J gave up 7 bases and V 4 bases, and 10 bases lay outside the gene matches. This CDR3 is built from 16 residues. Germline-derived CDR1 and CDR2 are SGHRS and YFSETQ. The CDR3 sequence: CASSIPTGVGNSPLHF. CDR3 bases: TGCGCCAGCAGCATACCGACAGGGGTAGGGAATTCACCCCTCCACTTT.

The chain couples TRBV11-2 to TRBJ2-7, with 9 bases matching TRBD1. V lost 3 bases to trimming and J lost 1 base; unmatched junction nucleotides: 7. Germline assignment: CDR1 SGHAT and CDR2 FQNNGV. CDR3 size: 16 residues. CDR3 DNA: TGTGCCAGCAGCTTCGTTCCGGGACAGGGTTCCTACGAGCAGTACTTC. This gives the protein CASSFVPGQGSYEQYF.

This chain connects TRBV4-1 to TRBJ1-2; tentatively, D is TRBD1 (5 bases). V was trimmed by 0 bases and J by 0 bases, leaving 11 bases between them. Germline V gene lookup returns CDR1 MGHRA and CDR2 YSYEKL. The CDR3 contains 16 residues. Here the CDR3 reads CASSQEGQVSNYGYTF. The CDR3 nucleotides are TGCGCCAGCAGCCAAGAGGGGCAGGTTTCTAACTATGGCTACACCTTC.

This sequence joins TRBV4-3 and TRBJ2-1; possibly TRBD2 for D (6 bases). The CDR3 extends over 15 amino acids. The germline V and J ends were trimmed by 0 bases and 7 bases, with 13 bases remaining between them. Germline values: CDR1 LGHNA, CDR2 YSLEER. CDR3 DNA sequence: TGCGCCAGCAGCCAAGATGGGGCGGGGATAAATGAGCAGTTCTTC. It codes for CASSQDGAGINEQFF.

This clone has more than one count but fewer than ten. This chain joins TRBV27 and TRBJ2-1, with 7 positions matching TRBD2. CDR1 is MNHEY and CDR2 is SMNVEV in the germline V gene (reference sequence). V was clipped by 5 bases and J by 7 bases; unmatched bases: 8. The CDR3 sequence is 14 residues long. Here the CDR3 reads CASSPRGVLNEQFF. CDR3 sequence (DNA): TGTGCCAGCAGTCCCCGGGGGGTCCTTAATGAGCAGTTCTTC.

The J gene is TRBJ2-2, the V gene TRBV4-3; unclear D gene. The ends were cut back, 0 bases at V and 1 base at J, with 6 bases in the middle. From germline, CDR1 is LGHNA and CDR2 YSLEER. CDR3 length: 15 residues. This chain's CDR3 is CASSQDEWNTGELFF. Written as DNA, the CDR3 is TGCGCCAGCAGCCAAGATGAGTGGAACACCGGGGAGCTGTTTTTT.

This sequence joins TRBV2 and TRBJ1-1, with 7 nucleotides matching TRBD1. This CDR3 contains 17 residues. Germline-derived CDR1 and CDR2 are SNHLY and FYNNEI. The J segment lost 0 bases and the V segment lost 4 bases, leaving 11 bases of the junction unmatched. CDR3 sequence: CASSASPHRGLNTEAFF. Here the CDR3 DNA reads TGTGCCAGCAGTGCCTCTCCTCACAGGGGACTGAACACTGAAGCTTTCTTT.

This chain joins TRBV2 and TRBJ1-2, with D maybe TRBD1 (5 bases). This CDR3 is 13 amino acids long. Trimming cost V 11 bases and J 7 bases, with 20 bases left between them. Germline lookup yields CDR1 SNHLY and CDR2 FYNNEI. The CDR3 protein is CAGGYGGDRGYTF. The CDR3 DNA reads TGTGCCGGAGGGTACGGAGGGGATCGTGGCTACACCTTC.

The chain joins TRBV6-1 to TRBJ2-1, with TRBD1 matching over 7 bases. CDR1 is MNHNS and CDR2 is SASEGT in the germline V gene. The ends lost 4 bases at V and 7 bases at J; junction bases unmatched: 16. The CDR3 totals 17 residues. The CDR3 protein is CASSVQGGLPSWNEQFF. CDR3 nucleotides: TGTGCCAGCAGTGTTCAAGGGGGCCTACCCTCTTGGAATGAGCAGTTCTTC.

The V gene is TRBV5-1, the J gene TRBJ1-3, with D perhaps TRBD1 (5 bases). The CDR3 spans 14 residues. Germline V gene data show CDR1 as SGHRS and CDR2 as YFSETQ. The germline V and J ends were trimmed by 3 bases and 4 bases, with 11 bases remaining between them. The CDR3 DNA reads TGCGCCAGCAGCTCCGGGGGACTGGGAAACACCATATATTTT. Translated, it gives CASSSGGLGNTIYF.

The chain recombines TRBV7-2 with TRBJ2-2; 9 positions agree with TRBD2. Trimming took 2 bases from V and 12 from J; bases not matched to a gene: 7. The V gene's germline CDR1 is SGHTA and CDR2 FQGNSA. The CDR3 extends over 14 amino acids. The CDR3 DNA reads TGTGCCAGCAGCTTATGGGGCGGGGGGGGGCAGCTGTTTTTT. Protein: CASSLWGGGGQLFF.

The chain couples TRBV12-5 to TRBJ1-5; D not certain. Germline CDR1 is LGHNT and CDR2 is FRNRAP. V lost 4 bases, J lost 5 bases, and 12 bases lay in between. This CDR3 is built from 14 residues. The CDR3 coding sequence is TGTGCTAGTGGTTCGACTGGCGCGGATCAGCCCCAGCATTTT. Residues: CASGSTGADQPQHF.

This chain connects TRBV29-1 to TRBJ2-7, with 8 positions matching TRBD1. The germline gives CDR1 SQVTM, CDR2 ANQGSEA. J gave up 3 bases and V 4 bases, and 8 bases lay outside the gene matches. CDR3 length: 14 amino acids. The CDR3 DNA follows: TGCAGCGTTGTCGGGACAGGAGTGTTCTACGAGCAGTACTTC. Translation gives CSVVGTGVFYEQYF.

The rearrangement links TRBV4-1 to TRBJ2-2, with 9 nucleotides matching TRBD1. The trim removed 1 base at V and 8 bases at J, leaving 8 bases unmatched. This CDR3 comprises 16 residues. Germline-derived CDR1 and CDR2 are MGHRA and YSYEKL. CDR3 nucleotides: TGCGCCAGCAGCCAAGGACCGGGACAGGGAACAGGGGAGCTGTTTTTT. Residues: CASSQGPGQGTGELFF.

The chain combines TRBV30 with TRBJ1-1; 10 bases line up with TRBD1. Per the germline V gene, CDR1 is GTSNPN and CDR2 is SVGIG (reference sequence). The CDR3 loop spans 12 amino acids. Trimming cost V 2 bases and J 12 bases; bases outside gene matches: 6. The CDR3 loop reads CAWSIGTGVTFF. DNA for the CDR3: TGTGCCTGGAGTATCGGGACAGGGGTAACTTTCTTT. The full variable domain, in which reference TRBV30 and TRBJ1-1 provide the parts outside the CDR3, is SQTIHQWPATLVQPVGSPLSLECTVEGTSNPNLYWYRQAAGRGLQLLFYSVGIGQISSEVPQNLSASRPQDRQFILSSKKLLLSDSGFYLCAWSIGTGVTFFGQGTRLTVV.

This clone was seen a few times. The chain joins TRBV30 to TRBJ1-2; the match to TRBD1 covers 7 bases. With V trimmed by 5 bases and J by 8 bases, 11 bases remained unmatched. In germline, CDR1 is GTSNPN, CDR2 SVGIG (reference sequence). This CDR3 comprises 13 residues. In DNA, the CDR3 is TGTGCCTGGGCCGCGACAGGGTTTGAGGGCTACACCTTC. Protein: CAWAATGFEGYTF. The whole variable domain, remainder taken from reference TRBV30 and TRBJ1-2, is SQTIHQWPATLVQPVGSPLSLECTVEGTSNPNLYWYRQAAGRGLQLLFYSVGIGQISSEVPQNLSASRPQDRQFILSSKKLLLSDSGFYLCAWAATGFEGYTFGSGTRLTVV.

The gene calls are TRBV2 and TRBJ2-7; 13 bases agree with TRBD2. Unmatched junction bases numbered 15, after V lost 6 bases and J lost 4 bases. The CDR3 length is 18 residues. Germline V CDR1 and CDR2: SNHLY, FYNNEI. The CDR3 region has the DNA TGTGCCAGCAGGGAGAGGGGTTCACTAGCGGGAGGGACATACGAGCAGTACTTC. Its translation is CASRERGSLAGGTYEQYF.

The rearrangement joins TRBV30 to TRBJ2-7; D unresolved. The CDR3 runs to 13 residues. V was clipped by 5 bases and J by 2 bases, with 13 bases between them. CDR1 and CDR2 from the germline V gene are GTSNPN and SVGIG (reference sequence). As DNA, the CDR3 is TGTGCCTGGGACCGCCCCGGACCCTACGAGCAGTACTTC. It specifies CAWDRPGPYEQYF.

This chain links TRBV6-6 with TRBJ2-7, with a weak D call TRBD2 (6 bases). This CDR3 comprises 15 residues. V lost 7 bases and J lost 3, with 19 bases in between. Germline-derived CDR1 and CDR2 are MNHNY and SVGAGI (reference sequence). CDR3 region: CASIPRDWAYYEQYF. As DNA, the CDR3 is TGTGCCAGCATCCCCCGGGACTGGGCCTACTACGAGCAGTACTTC.

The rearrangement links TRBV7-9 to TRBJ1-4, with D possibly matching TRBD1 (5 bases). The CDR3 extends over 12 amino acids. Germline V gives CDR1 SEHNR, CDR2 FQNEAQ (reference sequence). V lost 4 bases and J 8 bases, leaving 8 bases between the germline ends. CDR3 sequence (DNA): TGTGCCAGCAGCTCCTGGACAGAAAAACTGTTTTTT. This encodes CASSSWTEKLFF.

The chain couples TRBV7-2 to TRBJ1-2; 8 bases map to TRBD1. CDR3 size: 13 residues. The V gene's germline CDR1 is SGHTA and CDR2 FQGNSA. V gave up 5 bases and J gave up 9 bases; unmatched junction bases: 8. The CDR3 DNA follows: TGTGCCAGCAGCGAAGGACAGGGAAGGAGCTACACCTTC. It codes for CASSEGQGRSYTF. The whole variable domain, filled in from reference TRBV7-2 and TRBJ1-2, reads GAGVSQSPSNKVTEKGKDVELRCDPISGHTALYWYRQSLGQGLEFLIYFQGNSAPDKSGLPSDRFSAERTGGSVSTLTIQRTQQEDSAVYLCASSEGQGRSYTFGSGTRLTVV.